The source of this TCR beta chain is a study of regulatory T cells in long-lasting Graves disease. The table lists this clonotype with many counts. Time point described: newly diagnosed GD, antithyroid drugs for less than 3 months. PBMC-derived RNA was used for the TCR library. The CDR3 length is 16 residues. Germline CDR1 reads SEHNR; CDR2 reads FQNEAQ (reference sequence). V trimming: 2 bases; J trimming: 5 bases; junction bases outside the gene matches: 9. Sequencing libraries for TCR beta were prepared with iRepertoire HTBI primers and Arm-PCR of CDR3 regions. TCRdb re-analysed the multiplex PCR reads in MiXCR, keeping a single row per CDR3 protein. The sample yields roughly 510,000 distinct CDR3 sequences, about 16% seen once. This sample also appeared in a second study, on T cells in Graves' hyperthyroidism and ophthalmopathy. That paper adds: Patients showing uncontrolled infection, other autoimmune disease, pregnancy or lactation were ineligible.

The rearrangement joins TRBV7-9 to TRBJ2-3; 8 bases align to TRBD1. Sample: peripheral blood mononuclear cells (PBMCs), taken at new diagnosis, from a patient treated with antithyroid drugs. The TCR sequence derives from a man in his late teens or twenties with Graves disease. This CDR3 is CASSLNTGTGVDTQYF. The CDR3 DNA follows: TGTGCCAGCAGCTTAAACACCGGGACAGGAGTAGATACGCAGTATTTT.